This T cell receptor (beta chain) emerged from a study of T cell responses to AZD1222 COVID-19 vaccine (dated by TCRdb to the early 2020s). The study in broad terms: TCR sequencing covered about 230 trial participants: 200 to 220 given two doses of AZD1222 and about 26 given two doses of MenACWY control vaccine. Trial participants were enrolled into age subgroups of 18-55, 56-69 and 70-plus years, which contained approximately 150, 30 and 60 TCR-sequenced participants, respectively.

Concerning this clone: The antigen it binds to is not known. Nothing much larger sits one base from this clone, and base qualities are not available.

Unmatched junction bases come to 3, with V trimmed by 1 base and J by 2 bases. From the cysteine up to the phenylalanine, the CDR3 has a length of 16 residues. Only the CDR3 region is kept as DNA, spanning 48 bases read in frame from base 1. From a lookup of the germline V gene (reference sequence), CDR1 and CDR2 are LNHNV and YYDKDF. The CDR3 regions of human TCRbeta chains were analyzed by immunosequencing. Under the source paper's analysis protocol: Repertoire TCRs were checked for matches against a reference library of SARS-CoV-2-specific TCRs that had been generated using the MIRA antigen-specificity platform. Breadth meant the fraction of unique TCRs that were SARS-CoV-2-associated, whereas depth meant the fraction of total T cells that were SARS-CoV-2-associated. Using the MIRA data, each spike-specific TCR was mapped to the spike region that the TCR reacts to and placed in a CD4 or CD8 class. Log10-transformed breadth and depth values were compared by one-way ANOVA with Sidak's multiple comparisons tests. TCRdb provides this immuneACCESS table in a form limited to in-frame rearrangements. Some clones are lacking; in checked studies, under half of them reflect an unresolved V gene, and why the rest are absent is not known. V, J and clone size derive from that table, while D and trimming were established from the DNA sequence. In this sample the table shows roughly 150,000 clones, around 90% of which occur a single time. The top ten hold roughly 6.2% of the sample.

Read against the paper, the sample's time point label means: about 28 days (+/-7) after the second vaccine dose. AZD1222 recipients whose second dose came at about 4 weeks and those whose second dose came at about 12 weeks were combined into one group, since spike-specific TCR depth and breadth did not differ between the two schedules. Vaccinee samples were obtained from the UK trials COV001 and COV002, which included a single-blind randomized controlled phase 2/3 trial of AZD1222 (ChAdOx1 nCoV-19) in healthy adults. Trial participant PBMC samples were collected at day 0 and day 28 after the second dose for TCRbeta chain sequencing. Findings and caveats that apply to the study as a whole: CD4 TCRs associated with the vaccine covered the entire spike protein, and the dominant responses were in regions 160-218 and 743-854. Conclusions about previously exposed vaccinees were limited because only a handful of AZD1222 recipients were SARS-CoV-2 seropositive at baseline. Because no samples from the day 14 peak response were available, repertoires could be characterized only after the peak T cell response. The 56-69-year group was small, and its depth increase did not reach significance, likely because of low power. Nearly half of unique spike-specific TCRs reportedly recognized epitopes outside regions mutated in the B.1.351 and B.1.1.7 variants. Participants were mostly white British, with more females than males. The authors suggested clonal diversity may have been underestimated. After two AZD1222 doses, spike-specific TCR breadth and depth were significantly higher than at day 0 and than in MenACWY recipients.

The starting material was peripheral blood, obtained 28 days after the second AZD1222 dose. This chain joins TRBV15 to TRBJ1-4, with TRBD1 matching 8 junction bases. The origin of this receptor is an adult who received the AZD1222 COVID-19 vaccine. The encoded CDR3 is CATSRVTGATNEKLFF. The DNA sequence is as follows: TGTGCCACCAGCAGAGTGACAGGGGCCACTAATGAAAAACTGTTTTTT.